Listed here is a single T cell receptor beta chain. Its specificity is not known. Whereas donors were nominally healthy upon sampling, unrecorded immune exposures were probable. The data were taken from a study of cytomegalovirus exposure and HLA in healthy donors. Germline assignment: CDR1 SGHTA and CDR2 FQGNSA. The CDR3 spans 14 residues. V was clipped by 6 bases and J by 7 bases; unmatched bases: 5. Study results and caveats: V segments that were indistinguishable, TRBV6-2 and TRBV6-3 among them, were omitted from analysis. Associated with cytomegalovirus, according to the listing, were 150 to 200 TCR beta chains. As a later analysis showed, a missense DCLRE1C variant was linked to trimming of TCR beta V- and J-genes.

In the PCR, 60 Vbeta and 13 Jbeta primers were used. Sequencing used immunoSEQ multiplex PCR; TCRdb keeps in-frame clones, though not all of them. The table gives 100,000 to 150,000 clones; the top ten clones make up approximately 1.7% of it. Sequences were obtained from PBMCs. The chain employs TRBV7-2 and TRBJ1-6; 8 bases align to TRBD1. The source of this sequence is a man younger than 35 in good health and CMV-seronegative. This CDR3 reads CASRRDRRNSPLHF. The CDR3 coding sequence is TGTGCCAGCAGAAGGGACAGGAGGAATTCACCCCTCCACTTT.